The 20 T cell receptor beta chains reported below all come from one sample, sequenced in a study of cytomegalovirus exposure and HLA in healthy donors. This PCR relied on a set of 60 Vbeta primers and 13 Jbeta primers. Libraries were prepared by immunoSEQ multiplex PCR; TCRdb keeps only in-frame clonotypes and omits some of them. The sample yields 75,000 to 90,000 clones, around 68% seen once. Sequenced: PBMCs. Source of these receptors: a man aged 25-45 years in good health and CMV-seropositive.

The V gene is TRBV4-2, the J gene TRBJ2-2; 8 nucleotides match TRBD2. The V gene's germline CDR1 is LGHNA and CDR2 YNFKEQ. J lost 7 bases, V lost 2 bases, and 6 bases had no gene match. CDR3 length equals 15 residues. The CDR3 coding sequence is TGTGCCAGCAGCCAACTTCGGGAGGGGGGCGGGGAGCTGTTTTTT. The encoded protein is CASSQLREGGGELFF.

The V call is TRBV6-5, the J call TRBJ2-1; D is unresolved. This CDR3 has 14 residues. V dropped 5 bases and J dropped 0 bases, with 8 bases sitting between them. Germline V lookup: CDR1 MNHEY, CDR2 SVGAGI. The CDR3 DNA reads TGTGCCAGCAGTCTCTGGAGCTCCTACAATGAGCAGTTCTTC. Protein product: CASSLWSSYNEQFF.

This clone has more than one count but fewer than ten. The chain employs TRBV5-1 and TRBJ1-4; no reliable D call. V was cut by 0 bases and J by 3 bases, with 6 bases left in between. Germline V gene sequence: CDR1 SGHRS, CDR2 YFSETQ. The CDR3 consists of 14 residues. The CDR3 coding sequence is TGCGCCAGCAGCTTGGGGCCGTCTAATGAAAAACTGTTTTTT. Translation gives CASSLGPSNEKLFF.

The chain couples TRBV19 to TRBJ2-5; 11 positions agree with TRBD1. The V gene's germline CDR1 is LNHDA and CDR2 SQIVND (reference sequence). The CDR3 is 13 amino acids. V was pared by 7 bases and J by 5 bases, with 3 bases of the junction left unmatched. The CDR3 nucleotides read TGTGCCAGTAAGGACAGGGGGCAGGAGACCCAGTACTTC. It is translated as CASKDRGQETQYF.

A remark on this clone: An end of the junction differs from the germline gene, which may be a read error. CDR3 sequence (DNA): TGTGCCAGCAGGGAACAGGGCGGGAATTCACCCCTCAACTTT. Its translation is CASREQGGNSPLNF. The chain combines TRBV6-1 with TRBJ1-6; maybe TRBD1 (6 bases). Germline CDR1 is MNHNS and CDR2 is SASEGT. The CDR3 has 14 amino acids.

V and J are TRBV25-1 and TRBJ2-7; 7 bases align to TRBD1. V lost 3 bases, J lost 3 bases, and 5 bases stayed unmatched. Germline CDR1 and CDR2: MGHDK and SYGVNS. The CDR3 covers 14 residues. The CDR3 coding sequence is TGTGCCAGCAGTGAGGTCGGGACAGTCTACGAGCAGTACTTC. Its translation is CASSEVGTVYEQYF.

V gene TRBV5-6 combines with J gene TRBJ2-7; D is perhaps TRBD2 (6 bases). Per the germline V gene, CDR1 is SGHDT and CDR2 is YYEEEE. This CDR3 spans 12 amino acids. V lost 4 bases and J lost 6, with 11 bases in between. As DNA, the CDR3 is TGTGCCAGCAGCCCCGGGGGAACCGAGCAGTACTTC. It yields the protein CASSPGGTEQYF.

V usage is TRBV5-1 and J usage is TRBJ2-1; 8 bases map to TRBD1. V shed 4 bases, J shed 5 bases, and the junction held 8 bases outside the gene matches. CDR1 and CDR2 from the germline V gene are SGHRS and YFSETQ. This CDR3 is 15 amino acids long. The CDR3 spells CASSGGTGVDNEQFF. The DNA for the CDR3 is TGCGCCAGCAGCGGCGGGACAGGTGTCGACAATGAGCAGTTCTTC. Together with reference TRBV5-1 and TRBJ2-1, the CDR3 gives the full variable domain: KAGVTQTPRYLIKTRGQQVTLSCSPISGHRSVSWYQQTPGQGLQFLFEYFSETQRNKGNFPGRFSGRQFSNSRSEMNVSTLELGDSALYLCASSGGTGVDNEQFFGPGTRLTVL.

The V gene is TRBV27, the J gene TRBJ2-3; 12 nucleotides align to TRBD2. The germline CDR1 and CDR2 sequences are MNHEY and SMNVEV (reference sequence). The CDR3 runs 14 residues. J was trimmed by 8 bases and V by 4 bases; bases with no gene match: 4. CDR3 residues: CASSSPSGGATQYF. CDR3 coding DNA: TGTGCCAGCAGTTCACCTAGCGGGGGGGCTACGCAGTATTTT.

The rearrangement links TRBV30 to TRBJ1-2, with 9 bases lining up with TRBD1. The CDR3 has 15 amino acids. Germline assignment: CDR1 GTSNPN and CDR2 SVGIG (reference sequence). V lost 5 bases and J lost 7; bases outside the gene matches: 14. Here the CDR3 reads CAWAIPNRGRGGYTF. CDR3 bases: TGTGCCTGGGCAATCCCGAACAGGGGGCGGGGTGGCTACACCTTC.

In DNA, the CDR3 is TGTGCCAGCAGGCCGGGGGACAATGAGCAGTTCTTC. This encodes CASRPGDNEQFF. This sequence joins TRBV6-6 and TRBJ2-1, with D maybe TRBD2 (6 bases). This CDR3 region has 12 residues. The ends were cut back, 6 bases at V and 5 bases at J, with 8 bases in the middle. Per the germline V gene, CDR1 is MNHNY and CDR2 is SVGAGI (reference sequence).

The J gene is TRBJ1-2, the V gene TRBV10-3, with D unclear. The V and J ends lost 2 bases and 8 bases respectively, with 6 bases between them. The CDR3 extends over 11 amino acids. CDR1 is ENHRY, CDR2 SYGVKD, per germline. The CDR3 loop is CAISELGGYTF. CDR3 in DNA: TGTGCCATCAGTGAGCTCGGGGGCTACACCTTC.

The rearrangement joins TRBV5-1 to TRBJ1-1; 7 bases are shared with TRBD1. Looked up from germline, CDR1 is SGHRS and CDR2 is YFSETQ. CDR3 size: 15 residues. V was clipped by 3 bases and J by 2 bases; unmatched bases: 7. The DNA for the CDR3 is TGCGCCAGCAGCTCTGGGGACAGCTTAAACACTGAAGCTTTCTTT. It specifies CASSSGDSLNTEAFF. The full variable domain, in which reference TRBV5-1 and TRBJ1-1 provide the parts outside the CDR3, is KAGVTQTPRYLIKTRGQQVTLSCSPISGHRSVSWYQQTPGQGLQFLFEYFSETQRNKGNFPGRFSGRQFSNSRSEMNVSTLELGDSALYLCASSSGDSLNTEAFFGQGTRLTVV.

This clone occurred once. The gene calls are TRBV5-1 and TRBJ2-2; 9 positions agree with TRBD2. The CDR3 contains 18 residues. The germline CDR1 and CDR2 sequences are SGHRS and YFSETQ. After removal of 4 bases from V and 1 base from J, the junction contained 11 bases not matched to a gene. The CDR3 protein is CASSQEASGALNTGELFF. CDR3 sequence (DNA): TGCGCCAGCAGCCAGGAGGCTAGCGGGGCTCTGAACACCGGGGAGCTGTTTTTT.

The chain recombines TRBV6-5 with TRBJ1-2, with TRBD1 as a possible D gene (5 bases). The CDR3 runs to 11 residues. The V gene's germline CDR1 is MNHEY and CDR2 SVGAGI. Trimming removed 4 bases at V and 6 bases at J, with 6 bases between. The CDR3 spells CASSSGHGYTF. As DNA, the CDR3 is TGTGCCAGCAGTTCAGGGCATGGCTACACCTTC.

This clone was counted a few times. The chain links TRBV29-1 to TRBJ1-1; a weak D match, TRBD1 (5 bases). The V end lost 1 base, the J end lost 8 bases, and 26 bases lay between the germline ends. The V gene's germline CDR1 is SQVTM and CDR2 ANQGSEA. The CDR3 loop spans 17 amino acids. The CDR3 region has the DNA TGCAGCGTTGAAGGCCCTCTAATCAGGGCGGCTGGGGAAGAAGCTTTCTTT. As protein: CSVEGPLIRAAGEEAFF.

The genes are TRBV1 and TRBJ2-3; the DNA was not compared with TRBD2, the D call given in the table. TRBV1 is designated a pseudogene. This CDR3 comprises 16 residues. CDR3: CTSSHRRGEGTDTQYF. In DNA form, the CDR3 reads TGCACCAGCAGCCATCGACGGGGAGAGGGCACAGATACGCAGTATTTT.

V usage is TRBV4-2 and J usage is TRBJ1-5; a possible D gene is TRBD1 (5 bases). The CDR3 loop spans 15 amino acids. In germline, CDR1 is LGHNA, CDR2 YNFKEQ. Deletions cut 0 bases from V and 5 bases from J, with 11 bases between. The CDR3 region has the DNA TGTGCCAGCAGCCAAGATGCAGGGAGGGATCAGCCCCAGCATTTT. Translated, it gives CASSQDAGRDQPQHF.

The chain employs TRBV4-1 and TRBJ2-5; TRBD2 aligns across 8 bases. CDR3 length: 16 residues. Germline CDR1 MGHRA, CDR2 YSYEKL. Losses at the gene ends were 4 bases for V and 1 base for J; bases not matched to a gene: 8. The CDR3 region has the DNA TGCGCCAGCAGCCCCCTAAGCGGGGGTATCCAAGAGACCCAGTACTTC. Translating gives CASSPLSGGIQETQYF.

This chain links TRBV2 with TRBJ1-1, with no clear D. This CDR3 region has 12 residues. Per the germline V gene, CDR1 is SNHLY and CDR2 is FYNNEI. V dropped 6 bases and J dropped 0 bases, with 5 bases sitting between them. The CDR3 is CASRTVNTEAFF. The DNA for the CDR3 is TGTGCCAGCAGAACAGTGAACACTGAAGCTTTCTTT.